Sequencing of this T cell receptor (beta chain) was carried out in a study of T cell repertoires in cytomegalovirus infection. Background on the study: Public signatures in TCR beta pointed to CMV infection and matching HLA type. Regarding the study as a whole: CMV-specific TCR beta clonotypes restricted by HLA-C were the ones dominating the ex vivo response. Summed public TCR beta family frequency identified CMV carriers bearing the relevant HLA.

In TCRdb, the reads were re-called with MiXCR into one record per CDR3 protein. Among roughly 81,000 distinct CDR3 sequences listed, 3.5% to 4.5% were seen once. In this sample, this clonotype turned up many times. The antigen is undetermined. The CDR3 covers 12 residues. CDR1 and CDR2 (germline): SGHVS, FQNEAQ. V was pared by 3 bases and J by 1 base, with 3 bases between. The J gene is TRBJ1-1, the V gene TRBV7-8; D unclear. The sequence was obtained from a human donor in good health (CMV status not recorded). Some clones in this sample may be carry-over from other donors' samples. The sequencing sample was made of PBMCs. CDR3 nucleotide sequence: TGTGCCAGCAGCTTCCCGAACACTGAAGCTTTCTTT. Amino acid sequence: CASSFPNTEAFF.